The source of this TCR beta chain is a study of technical replicates of blood from a handful of donors. The protocol was immunoSEQ multiplex PCR, while the TCRdb copy is restricted to in-frame clones and leaves out a portion. The sample shows around 13,000 clones, 65% to 90% of them seen only once. The CDR3 covers 12 residues. CDR1 and CDR2 from the germline V gene are MNHEY and SVGAGI. The V gene lost 2 bases and the J gene lost 10 bases, with 9 bases spanning the gap. The chain combines TRBV6-5 with TRBJ2-1; D is possibly TRBD2 (6 bases). Sequencing used PBMCs. The clonotype was recovered from a human donor in good health. The CDR3 loop reads CASSYLGGEQFF. The CDR3 bases are TGTGCCAGCAGTTACCTCGGAGGGGAGCAGTTCTTC.